This TCR beta chain comes out of a study of T-cell reconstitution after alpha-beta-depleted transplantation in children. The CDR3 contains 16 residues. The V and J ends lost 4 bases and 1 base respectively, with 15 bases between them. CDR1 SGHRS and CDR2 YFSETQ come from the germline V gene. This sample's TCRbeta library carried unique molecular identifier barcodes. MiXCR, run by TCRdb on the PCR reads, gives a single entry per CDR3 protein. The table has a few hundred thousand distinct CDR3 sequences, 11% seen once. This clonotype was counted at least ten times. Its antigen remains unknown. Findings and limits, study-wide: Hyperexpanded clones declined; after one year, newly produced T cells mostly supplied diversity. Several hundred expanded graft clones reportedly supplied alpha-beta T cells about two months after transplant. The study traced high day-60 TCRbeta diversity in some patients to surviving recipient T cells and thymic progenitors.

The rearrangement links TRBV5-1 to TRBJ2-1; tentatively, D is TRBD1 (6 bases). This clonotype was obtained from a male patient between 2 and 10 years old who had a stem cell transplant for chronic granulomatous disease, so the T cells may come from the graft donor. The sequenced sample was peripheral blood, obtained 180 days after TCRalphabeta/CD19-depleted stem cell transplant. The CDR3 bases are TGCGCCAGCAGCGATCGACAGGTTGGGTCCTACAATGAGCAGTTCTTC. Translated: CASSDRQVGSYNEQFF. Combining the CDR3 with reference TRBV5-1 and TRBJ2-1 gives the whole variable domain KAGVTQTPRYLIKTRGQQVTLSCSPISGHRSVSWYQQTPGQGLQFLFEYFSETQRNKGNFPGRFSGRQFSNSRSEMNVSTLELGDSALYLCASSDRQVGSYNEQFFGPGTRLTVL.